These 6 T cell receptor beta chains were sequenced from one sample in a study of identical twins. TCRdb reanalysed the 5' RACE reads using MiXCR and keeps one entry per CDR3 protein. The sample has 640,000 or so distinct CDR3 sequences; roughly 6.2% are singletons. Sequences were obtained from naive T cells sorted from blood. Receptor source: a man between 18 and 35 years old in good health.

This clonotype was recorded a few times. This chain connects TRBV18 to TRBJ2-5; TRBD1 is a possible D gene (5 bases). This CDR3 has 13 amino acids. Per germline, CDR1 KGHSH and CDR2 LQKENI. V was cut by 8 bases and J by 1 base, with 11 bases left in between. The CDR3 DNA reads TGTGCCAGCGTAACGACAGTCCAAGAGACCCAGTACTTC. It encodes CASVTTVQETQYF.

This clonotype showed up just a few times. This sequence joins TRBV12-3 or TRBV12-4 and TRBJ2-5; D not resolved. Trimming took off 5 bases at V and 0 bases at J, with 10 bases between the two ends. CDR3 length: 14 residues. The DNA for the CDR3 is TGTGCCAGCAGTGGCATTCTGTACCAAGAGACCCAGTACTTC. It translates to CASSGILYQETQYF.

This clonotype was seen repeatedly, ten times or more. J is TRBJ2-7 and V is TRBV12-3 or TRBV12-4; a possible D gene is TRBD1 (5 bases). The length of the CDR3 is 12 residues. Trimming shortened V by 6 bases and J by 7 bases, and 13 bases separated the two germline ends. The CDR3 protein is CASSPERQEQYF. CDR3 nucleotide sequence: TGTGCCAGCAGCCCGGAGAGACAGGAGCAGTACTTC.

This clonotype was found many times. The chain combines TRBV12-3 or TRBV12-4 with TRBJ2-7; possible D gene TRBD2, 5 bases. This CDR3 is built from 12 residues. V shed 6 bases and J shed 6 bases, with 12 bases lying between them. The CDR3 loop reads CASSFGVREQYV. The CDR3 region has the DNA TGTGCCAGCAGCTTCGGGGTCCGCGAGCAGTACGTC.

The rearrangement joins TRBV24-1 to TRBJ2-5; TRBD1 might be the D (5 bases). CDR3 size: 14 residues. Germline V gene data show CDR1 as KGHDR and CDR2 as SFDVKD. Trimming shortened V by 0 bases and J by 5 bases, and 9 bases separated the two germline ends. The CDR3 loop reads CATSDLGAGETQYF. Here the CDR3 DNA reads TGTGCCACCAGTGATTTGGGGGCTGGGGAGACCCAGTACTTC.

Many counts were recorded for this clonotype. This chain joins TRBV5-1 and TRBJ1-2, with a weak D call TRBD1 (5 bases). This CDR3 has 13 amino acids. The V end lost 4 bases, the J end lost 3 bases, and 10 bases lay between the germline ends. Germline assignment: CDR1 SGHRS and CDR2 YFSETQ. CDR3 in amino acids: CASSPLGDYGYTF. CDR3 in DNA: TGCGCCAGCAGCCCCTTGGGGGACTATGGCTACACCTTC.